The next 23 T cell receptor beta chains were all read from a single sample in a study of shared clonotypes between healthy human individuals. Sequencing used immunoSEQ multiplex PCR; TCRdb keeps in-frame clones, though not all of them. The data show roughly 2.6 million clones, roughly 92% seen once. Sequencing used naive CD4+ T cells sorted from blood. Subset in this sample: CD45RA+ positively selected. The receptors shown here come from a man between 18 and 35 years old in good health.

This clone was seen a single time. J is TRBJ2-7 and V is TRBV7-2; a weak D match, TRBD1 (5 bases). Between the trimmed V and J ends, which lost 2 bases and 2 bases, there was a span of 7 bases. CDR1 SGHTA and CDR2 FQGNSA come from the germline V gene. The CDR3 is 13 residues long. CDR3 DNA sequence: TGTGCCAGCAGCTTACCAGGGACCTACGAGCAGTACTTC. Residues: CASSLPGTYEQYF.

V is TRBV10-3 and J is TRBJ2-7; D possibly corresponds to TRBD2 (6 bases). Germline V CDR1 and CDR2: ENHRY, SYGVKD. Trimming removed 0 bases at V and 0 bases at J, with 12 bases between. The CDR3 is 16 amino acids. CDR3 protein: CAISESTSKSSYEQYF. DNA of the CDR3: TGTGCCATCAGTGAGTCAACTAGCAAAAGCTCCTACGAGCAGTACTTC.

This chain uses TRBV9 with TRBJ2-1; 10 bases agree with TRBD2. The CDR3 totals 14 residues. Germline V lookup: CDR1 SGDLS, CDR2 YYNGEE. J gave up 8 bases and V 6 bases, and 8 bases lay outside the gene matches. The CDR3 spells CASTGSGGAHEQFF. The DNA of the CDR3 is TGTGCCAGCACGGGGAGCGGGGGGGCCCATGAGCAGTTCTTC. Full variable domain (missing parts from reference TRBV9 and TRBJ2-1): DSGVTQTPKHLITATGQRVTLRCSPRSGDLSVYWYQQSLDQGLQFLIQYYNGEERAKGNILERFSAQQFPDLHSELNLSSLELGDSALYFCASTGSGGAHEQFFGPGTRLTVL.

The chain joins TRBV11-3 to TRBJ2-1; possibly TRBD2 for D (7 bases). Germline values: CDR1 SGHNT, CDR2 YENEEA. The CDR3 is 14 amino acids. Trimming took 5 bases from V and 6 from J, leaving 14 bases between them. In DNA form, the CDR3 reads TGTGCCAGCAGCGAGCGGGAAGGGGGCAATGAGCAGTTCTTC. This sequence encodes CASSEREGGNEQFF. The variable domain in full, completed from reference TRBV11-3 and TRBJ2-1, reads EAGVVQSPRYKIIEKKQPVAFWCNPISGHNTLYWYLQNLGQGPELLIRYENEEAVDDSQLPKDRFSAERLKGVDSTLKIQPAELGDSAVYLCASSEREGGNEQFFGPGTRLTVL.

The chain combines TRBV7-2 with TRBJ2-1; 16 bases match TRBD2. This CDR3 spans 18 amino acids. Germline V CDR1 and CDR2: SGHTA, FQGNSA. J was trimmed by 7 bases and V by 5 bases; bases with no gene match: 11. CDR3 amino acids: CASSQGPGLAGGLNEQFF. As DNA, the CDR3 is TGTGCCAGCAGCCAAGGGCCGGGACTAGCGGGAGGGTTGAATGAGCAGTTCTTC.

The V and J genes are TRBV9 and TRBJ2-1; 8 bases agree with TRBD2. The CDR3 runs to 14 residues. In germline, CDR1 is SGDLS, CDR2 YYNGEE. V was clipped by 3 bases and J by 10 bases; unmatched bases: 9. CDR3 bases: TGTGCCAGCAGCGCGCAGCGGGGGAATGTCGAGCAGTTCTTC. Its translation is CASSAQRGNVEQFF.

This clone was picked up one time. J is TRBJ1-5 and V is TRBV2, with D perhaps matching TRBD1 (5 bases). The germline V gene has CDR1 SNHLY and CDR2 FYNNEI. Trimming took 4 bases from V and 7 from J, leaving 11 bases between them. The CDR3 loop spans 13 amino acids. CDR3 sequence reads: CASSANQGQPQHF. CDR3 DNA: TGTGCCAGCAGTGCAAATCAGGGACAGCCCCAGCATTTT.

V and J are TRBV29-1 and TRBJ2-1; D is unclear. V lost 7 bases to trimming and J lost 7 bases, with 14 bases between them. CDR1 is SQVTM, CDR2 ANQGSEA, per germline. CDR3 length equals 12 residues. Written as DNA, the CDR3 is TGCAGCGCCGTTTCTTCAGTAAATGAGCAGTTCTTC. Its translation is CSAVSSVNEQFF.

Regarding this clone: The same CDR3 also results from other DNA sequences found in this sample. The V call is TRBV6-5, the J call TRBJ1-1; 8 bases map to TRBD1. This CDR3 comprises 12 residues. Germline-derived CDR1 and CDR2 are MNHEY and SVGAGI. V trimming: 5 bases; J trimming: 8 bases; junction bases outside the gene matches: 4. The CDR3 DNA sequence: TGTGCCAGCAGTCTAGACAGGGGCGAAGCTTTCTTT. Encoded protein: CASSLDRGEAFF.

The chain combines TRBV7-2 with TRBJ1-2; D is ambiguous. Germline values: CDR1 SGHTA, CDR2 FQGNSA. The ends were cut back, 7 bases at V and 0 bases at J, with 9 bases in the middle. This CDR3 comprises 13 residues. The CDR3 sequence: CASTTPPNYGYTF. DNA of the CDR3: TGTGCCAGCACTACCCCTCCTAACTATGGCTACACCTTC.

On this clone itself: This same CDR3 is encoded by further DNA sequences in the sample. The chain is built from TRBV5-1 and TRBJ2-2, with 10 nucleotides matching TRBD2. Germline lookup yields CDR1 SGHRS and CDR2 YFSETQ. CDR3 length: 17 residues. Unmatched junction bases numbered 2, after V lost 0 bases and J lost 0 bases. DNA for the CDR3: TGCGCCAGCAGCTTGGCAGGACTAGCGGCGAACACCGGGGAGCTGTTTTTT. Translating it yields CASSLAGLAANTGELFF.

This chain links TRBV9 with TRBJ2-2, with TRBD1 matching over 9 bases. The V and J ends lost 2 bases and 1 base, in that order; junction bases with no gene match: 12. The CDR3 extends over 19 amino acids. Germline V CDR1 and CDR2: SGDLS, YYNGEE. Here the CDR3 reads CASSVRDRVLGGNTGELFF. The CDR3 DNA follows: TGTGCCAGCAGCGTCCGGGACAGGGTCCTCGGGGGGAACACCGGGGAGCTGTTTTTT.

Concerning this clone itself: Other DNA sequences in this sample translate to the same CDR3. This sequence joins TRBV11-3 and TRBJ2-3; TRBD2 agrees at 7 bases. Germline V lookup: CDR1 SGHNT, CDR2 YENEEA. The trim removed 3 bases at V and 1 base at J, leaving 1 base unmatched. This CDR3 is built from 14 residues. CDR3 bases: TGTGCCAGCAGCTTGGGGGGGGGCACAGATACGCAGTATTTT. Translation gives CASSLGGGTDTQYF. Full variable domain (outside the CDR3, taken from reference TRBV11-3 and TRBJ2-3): EAGVVQSPRYKIIEKKQPVAFWCNPISGHNTLYWYLQNLGQGPELLIRYENEEAVDDSQLPKDRFSAERLKGVDSTLKIQPAELGDSAVYLCASSLGGGTDTQYFGPGTRLTVL.

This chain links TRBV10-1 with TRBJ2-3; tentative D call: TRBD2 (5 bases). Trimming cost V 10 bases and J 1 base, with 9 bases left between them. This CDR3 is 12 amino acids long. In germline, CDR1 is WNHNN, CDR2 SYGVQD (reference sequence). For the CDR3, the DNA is TGCGCCACCCAGGAGGGCACAGATACGCAGTATTTT. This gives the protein CATQEGTDTQYF.

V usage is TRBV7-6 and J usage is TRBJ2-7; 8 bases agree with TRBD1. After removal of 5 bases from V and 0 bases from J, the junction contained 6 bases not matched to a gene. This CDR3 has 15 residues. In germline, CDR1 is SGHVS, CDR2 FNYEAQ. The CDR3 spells CASSPRTGYSYEQYF. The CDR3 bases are TGTGCCAGCAGCCCACGGACAGGGTACTCCTACGAGCAGTACTTC.

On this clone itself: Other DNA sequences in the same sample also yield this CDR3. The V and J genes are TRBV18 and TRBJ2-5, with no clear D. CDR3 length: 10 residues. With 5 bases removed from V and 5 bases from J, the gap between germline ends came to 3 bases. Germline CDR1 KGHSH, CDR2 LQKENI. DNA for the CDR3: TGTGCCAGCTCAGGGGAGACCCAGTACTTC. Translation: CASSGETQYF. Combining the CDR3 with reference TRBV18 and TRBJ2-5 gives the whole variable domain NAGVMQNPRHLVRRRGQEARLRCSPMKGHSHVYWYRQLPEEGLKFMVYLQKENIIDESGMPKERFSAEFPKEGPSILRIQQVVRGDSAAYFCASSGETQYFGPGTRLLVL.

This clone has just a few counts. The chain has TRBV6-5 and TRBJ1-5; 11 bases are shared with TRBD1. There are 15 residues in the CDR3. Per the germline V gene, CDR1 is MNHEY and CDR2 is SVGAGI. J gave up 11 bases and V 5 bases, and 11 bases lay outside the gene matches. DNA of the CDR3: TGTGCCAGCAGTGGGGACAGGGGGTTTACTGGAGCCCAGCATTTT. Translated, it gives CASSGDRGFTGAQHF.

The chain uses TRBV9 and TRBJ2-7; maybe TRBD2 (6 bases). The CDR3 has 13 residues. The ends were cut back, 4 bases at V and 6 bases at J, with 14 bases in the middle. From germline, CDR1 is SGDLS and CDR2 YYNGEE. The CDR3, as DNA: TGTGCCAGCAGCCCCTCCGTCGGGGGCGAGCAGTACTTC. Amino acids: CASSPSVGGEQYF.

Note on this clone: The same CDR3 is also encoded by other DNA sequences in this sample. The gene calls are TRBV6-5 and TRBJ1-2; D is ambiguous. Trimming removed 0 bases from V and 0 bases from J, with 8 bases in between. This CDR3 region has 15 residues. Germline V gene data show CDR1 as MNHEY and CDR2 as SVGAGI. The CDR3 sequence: CASSYSPGANYGYTF. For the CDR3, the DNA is TGTGCCAGCAGTTACTCACCAGGCGCTAACTATGGCTACACCTTC.

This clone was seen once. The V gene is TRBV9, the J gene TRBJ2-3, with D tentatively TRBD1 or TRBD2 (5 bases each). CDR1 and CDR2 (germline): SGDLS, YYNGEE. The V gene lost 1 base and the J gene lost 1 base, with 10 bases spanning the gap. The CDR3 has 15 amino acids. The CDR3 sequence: CASSVRGDRTDTQYF. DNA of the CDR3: TGTGCCAGCAGCGTAAGGGGAGACCGCACAGATACGCAGTATTTT.

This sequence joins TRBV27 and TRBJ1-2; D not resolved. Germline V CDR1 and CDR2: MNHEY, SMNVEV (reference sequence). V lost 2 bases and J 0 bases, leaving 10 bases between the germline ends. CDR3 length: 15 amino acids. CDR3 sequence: CASSLRMGSNYGYTF. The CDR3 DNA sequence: TGTGCCAGCAGTTTACGGATGGGCTCTAACTATGGCTACACCTTC.

The CDR3 spells CASSLNAGRQYF. The CDR3 DNA reads TGTGCCAGCAGTTTAAACGCGGGTAGGCAGTACTTC. The chain recombines TRBV28 with TRBJ2-7; possibly TRBD2 for D (5 bases). This CDR3 is built from 12 residues. Germline V lookup: CDR1 MDHEN, CDR2 SYDVKM. V dropped 2 bases and J dropped 9 bases, with 11 bases sitting between them.

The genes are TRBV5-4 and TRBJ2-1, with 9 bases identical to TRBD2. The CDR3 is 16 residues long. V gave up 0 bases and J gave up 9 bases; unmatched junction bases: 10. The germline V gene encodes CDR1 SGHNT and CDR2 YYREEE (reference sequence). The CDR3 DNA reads TGTGCCAGCAGCTTGGCCGCGGGGGGGCTCAGGGGTGAGCAGTTCTTC. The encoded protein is CASSLAAGGLRGEQFF. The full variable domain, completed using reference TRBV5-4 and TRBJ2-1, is ETGVTQSPTHLIKTRGQQVTLRCSSQSGHNTVSWYQQALGQGPQFIFQYYREEENGRGNFPPRFSGLQFPNYSSELNVNALELDDSALYLCASSLAAGGLRGEQFFGPGTRLTVL.